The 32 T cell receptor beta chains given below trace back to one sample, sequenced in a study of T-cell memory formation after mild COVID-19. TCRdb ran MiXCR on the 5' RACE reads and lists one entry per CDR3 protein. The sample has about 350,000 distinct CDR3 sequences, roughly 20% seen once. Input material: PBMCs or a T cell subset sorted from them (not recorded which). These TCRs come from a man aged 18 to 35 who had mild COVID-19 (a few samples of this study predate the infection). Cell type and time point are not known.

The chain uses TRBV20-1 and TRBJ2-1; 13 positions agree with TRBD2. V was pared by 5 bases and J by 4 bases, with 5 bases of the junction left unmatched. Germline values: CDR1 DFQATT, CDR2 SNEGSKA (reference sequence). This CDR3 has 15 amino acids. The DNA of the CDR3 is TGCAGTGCTTTCGGGACTAGCGGGGTGTACAATGAGCAGTTCTTC. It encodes CSAFGTSGVYNEQFF.

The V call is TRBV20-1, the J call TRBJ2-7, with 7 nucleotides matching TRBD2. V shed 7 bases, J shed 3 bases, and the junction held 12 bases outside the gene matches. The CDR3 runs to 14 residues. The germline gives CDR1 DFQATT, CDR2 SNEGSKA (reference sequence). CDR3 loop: CSGLTRRDYYEQYF. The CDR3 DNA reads TGCAGTGGCCTAACCCGCAGGGACTACTACGAGCAGTACTTC.

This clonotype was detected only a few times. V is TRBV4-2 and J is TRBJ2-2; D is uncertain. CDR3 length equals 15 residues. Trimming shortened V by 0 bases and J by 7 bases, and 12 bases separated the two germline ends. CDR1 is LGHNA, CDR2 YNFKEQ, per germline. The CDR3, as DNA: TGTGCCAGCAGCCAAGATTATGTTTTCGACGGGGAGCTGTTTTTT. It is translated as CASSQDYVFDGELFF.

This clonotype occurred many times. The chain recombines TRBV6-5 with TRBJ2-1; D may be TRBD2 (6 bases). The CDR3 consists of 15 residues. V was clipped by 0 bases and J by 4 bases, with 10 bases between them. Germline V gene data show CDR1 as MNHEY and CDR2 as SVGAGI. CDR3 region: CASSYSAGSYNEQFF. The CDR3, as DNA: TGTGCCAGCAGTTACTCGGCGGGGTCGTACAATGAGCAGTTCTTC.

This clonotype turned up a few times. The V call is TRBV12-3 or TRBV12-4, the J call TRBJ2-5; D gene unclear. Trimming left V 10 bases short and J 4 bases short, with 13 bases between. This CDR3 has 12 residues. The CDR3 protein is CATRSSRETQYF. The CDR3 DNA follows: TGTGCCACCAGGTCGTCGCGAGAGACCCAGTACTTC.

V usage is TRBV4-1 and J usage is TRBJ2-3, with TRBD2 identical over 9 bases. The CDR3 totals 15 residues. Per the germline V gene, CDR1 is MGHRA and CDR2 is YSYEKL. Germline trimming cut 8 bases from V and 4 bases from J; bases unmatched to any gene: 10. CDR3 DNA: TGCGCCAGCGCGGGTGGCGGGGGGGTTCCAGATACGCAGTATTTT. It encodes CASAGGGGVPDTQYF.

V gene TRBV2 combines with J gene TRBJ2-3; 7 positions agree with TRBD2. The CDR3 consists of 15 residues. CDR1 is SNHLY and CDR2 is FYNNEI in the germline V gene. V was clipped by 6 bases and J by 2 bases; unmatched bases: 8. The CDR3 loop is CASRETSLVTDTQYF. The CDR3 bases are TGTGCCAGCAGGGAGACTAGCCTTGTCACAGATACGCAGTATTTT.

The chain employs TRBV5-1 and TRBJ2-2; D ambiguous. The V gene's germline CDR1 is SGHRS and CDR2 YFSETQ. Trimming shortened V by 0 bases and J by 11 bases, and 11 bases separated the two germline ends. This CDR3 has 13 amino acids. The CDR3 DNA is TGCGCCAGCAGCTTGGGTGGGCCAGTTGAGCTGTTTTTT. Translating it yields CASSLGGPVELFF.

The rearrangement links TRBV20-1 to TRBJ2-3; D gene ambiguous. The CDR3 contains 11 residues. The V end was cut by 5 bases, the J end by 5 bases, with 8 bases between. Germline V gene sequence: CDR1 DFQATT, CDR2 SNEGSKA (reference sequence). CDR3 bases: TGCAGTGCTCCGACACTAGATACGCAGTATTTT. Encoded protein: CSAPTLDTQYF.

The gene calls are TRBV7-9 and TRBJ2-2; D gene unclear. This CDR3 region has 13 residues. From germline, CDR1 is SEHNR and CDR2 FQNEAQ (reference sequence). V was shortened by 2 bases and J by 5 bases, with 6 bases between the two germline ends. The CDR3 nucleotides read TGTGCCAGCAGCTTAATCGTTACCGGGGAGCTGTTTTTT. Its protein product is CASSLIVTGELFF.

The CDR3 loop reads CASSLFSSYNEQFF. DNA of the CDR3: TGTGCCAGCAGCTTATTTAGCTCCTACAATGAGCAGTTCTTC. This chain links TRBV7-9 with TRBJ2-1; unclear D gene. Germline V lookup: CDR1 SEHNR, CDR2 FQNEAQ (reference sequence). This CDR3 is built from 14 residues. Trimming pared 2 bases from V and 0 bases from J, leaving 5 bases between. Variable domain in full (rest from reference TRBV7-9 and TRBJ2-1): DTGVSQNPRHKITKRGQNVTFRCDPISEHNRLYWYRQTLGQGPEFLTYFQNEAQLEKSRLLSDRFSAERPKGSFSTLEIQRTEQGDSAMYLCASSLFSSYNEQFFGPGTRLTVL.

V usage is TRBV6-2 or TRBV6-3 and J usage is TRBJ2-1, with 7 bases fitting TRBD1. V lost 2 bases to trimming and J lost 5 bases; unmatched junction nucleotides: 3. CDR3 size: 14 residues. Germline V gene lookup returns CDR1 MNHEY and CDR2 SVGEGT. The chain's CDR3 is CASSYPGTDNEQFF. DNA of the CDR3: TGTGCCAGCAGTTACCCTGGGACAGACAATGAGCAGTTCTTC.

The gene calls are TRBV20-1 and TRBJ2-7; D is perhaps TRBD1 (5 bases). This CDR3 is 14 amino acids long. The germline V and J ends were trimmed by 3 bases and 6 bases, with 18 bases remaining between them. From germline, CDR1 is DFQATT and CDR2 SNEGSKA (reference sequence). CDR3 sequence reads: CSARTMTDSVEQYV. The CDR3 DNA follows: TGCAGTGCTAGGACGATGACAGATTCGGTCGAGCAGTACGTC.

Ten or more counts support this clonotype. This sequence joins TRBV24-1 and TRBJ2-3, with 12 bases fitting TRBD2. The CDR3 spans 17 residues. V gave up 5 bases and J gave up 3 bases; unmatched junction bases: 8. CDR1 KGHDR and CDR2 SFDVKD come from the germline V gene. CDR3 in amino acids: CATSGRGLAGRTDTQYF. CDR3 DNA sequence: TGTGCCACCAGTGGAAGAGGACTAGCGGGGAGAACAGATACGCAGTATTTT.

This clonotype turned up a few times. CDR3: CSVEAGRGSWTGELFF. As DNA, the CDR3 is TGCAGCGTTGAAGCAGGACGGGGGTCTTGGACCGGGGAGCTGTTTTTT. V gene TRBV29-1 combines with J gene TRBJ2-2; D might be TRBD2 (6 bases). The germline gives CDR1 SQVTM, CDR2 ANQGSEA. CDR3 size: 16 residues. Trimming stripped 1 base from V and 5 bases from J, with 17 bases between.

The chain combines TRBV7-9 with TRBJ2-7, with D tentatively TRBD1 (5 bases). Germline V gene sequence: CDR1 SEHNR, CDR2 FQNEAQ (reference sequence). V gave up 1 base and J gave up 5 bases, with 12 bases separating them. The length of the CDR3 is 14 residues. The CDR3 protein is CASSLERGRDEQYF. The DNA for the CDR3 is TGTGCCAGCAGCTTAGAAAGGGGTCGGGACGAGCAGTACTTC. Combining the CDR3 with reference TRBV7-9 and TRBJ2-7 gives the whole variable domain DTGVSQNPRHKITKRGQNVTFRCDPISEHNRLYWYRQTLGQGPEFLTYFQNEAQLEKSRLLSDRFSAERPKGSFSTLEIQRTEQGDSAMYLCASSLERGRDEQYFGPGTRLTVT.

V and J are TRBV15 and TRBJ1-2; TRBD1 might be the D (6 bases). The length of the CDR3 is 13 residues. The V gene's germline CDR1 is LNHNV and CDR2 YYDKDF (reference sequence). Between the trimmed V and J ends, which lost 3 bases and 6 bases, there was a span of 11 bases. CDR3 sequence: CATSSDRPNGYTF. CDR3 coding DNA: TGTGCCACCAGCAGCGACAGGCCAAATGGCTACACCTTC.

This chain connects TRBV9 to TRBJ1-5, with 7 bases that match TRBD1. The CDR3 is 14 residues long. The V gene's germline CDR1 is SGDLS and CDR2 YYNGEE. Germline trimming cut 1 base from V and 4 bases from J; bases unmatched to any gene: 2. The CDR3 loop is CASSVSDRNQPQHF. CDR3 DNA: TGTGCCAGCAGCGTATCGGACAGGAATCAGCCCCAGCATTTT.

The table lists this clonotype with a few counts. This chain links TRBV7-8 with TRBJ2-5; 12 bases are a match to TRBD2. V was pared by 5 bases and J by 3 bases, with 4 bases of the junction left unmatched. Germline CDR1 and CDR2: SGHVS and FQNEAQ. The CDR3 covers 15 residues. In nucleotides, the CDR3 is TGTGCCAGCAGCGAGACTAGCGGGGGTGAAGAGACCCAGTACTTC. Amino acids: CASSETSGGEETQYF.

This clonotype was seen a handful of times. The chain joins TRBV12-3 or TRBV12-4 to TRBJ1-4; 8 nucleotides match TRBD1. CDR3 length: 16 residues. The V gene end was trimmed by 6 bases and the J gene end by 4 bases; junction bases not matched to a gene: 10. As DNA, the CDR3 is TGTGCCAGCAGCCCGCGGGGGACAGGAGATAATGAAAAACTGTTTTTT. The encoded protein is CASSPRGTGDNEKLFF.

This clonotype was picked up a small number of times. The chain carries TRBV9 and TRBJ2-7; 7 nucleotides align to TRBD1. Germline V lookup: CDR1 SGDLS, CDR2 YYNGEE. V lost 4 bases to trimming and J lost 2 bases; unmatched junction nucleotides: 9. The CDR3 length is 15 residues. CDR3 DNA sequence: TGTGCCAGCAGCCGGGATCCAGGGGGACCCTACGAGCAGTACTTC. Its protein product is CASSRDPGGPYEQYF.

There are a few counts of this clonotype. The CDR3 DNA sequence: TGCGCCAGCAGCCAAGTCTGGCTAGCGGATAACACCGGGGAGCTGTTTTTT. Residues: CASSQVWLADNTGELFF. The chain employs TRBV4-3 and TRBJ2-2; 7 nucleotides agree with TRBD2. Germline loops: CDR1 LGHNA, CDR2 YSLEER. Germline trimming cut 1 base from V and 2 bases from J; bases unmatched to any gene: 7. The CDR3 loop spans 17 amino acids.

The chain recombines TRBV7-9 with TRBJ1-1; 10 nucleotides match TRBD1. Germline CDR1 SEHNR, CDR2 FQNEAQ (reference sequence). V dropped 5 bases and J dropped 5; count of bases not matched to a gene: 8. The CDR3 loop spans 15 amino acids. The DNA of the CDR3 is TGTGCCAGCAGCCGGGACAGGGGATGGAGGACTGAAGCTTTCTTT. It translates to CASSRDRGWRTEAFF.

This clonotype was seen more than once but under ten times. The CDR3 loop reads CASSVGPGSYEQYF. As DNA, the CDR3 is TGTGCCAGCAGCGTAGGCCCTGGCTCATACGAGCAGTACTTC. This chain connects TRBV9 to TRBJ2-7; no reliable D call. Trimming shortened V by 0 bases and J by 4 bases, and 11 bases separated the two germline ends. Germline CDR1 is SGDLS and CDR2 is YYNGEE. This CDR3 comprises 14 residues.

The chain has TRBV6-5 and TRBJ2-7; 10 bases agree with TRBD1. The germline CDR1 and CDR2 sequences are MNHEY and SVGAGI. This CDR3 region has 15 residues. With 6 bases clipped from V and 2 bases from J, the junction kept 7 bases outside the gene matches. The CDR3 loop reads CASRTRDRGTYEQYF. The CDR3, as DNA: TGTGCCAGCAGAACCCGGGACAGGGGCACCTACGAGCAGTACTTC.

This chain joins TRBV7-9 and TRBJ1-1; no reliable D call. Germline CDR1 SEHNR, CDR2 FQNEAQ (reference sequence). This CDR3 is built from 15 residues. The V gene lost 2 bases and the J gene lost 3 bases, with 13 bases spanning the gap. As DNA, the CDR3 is TGTGCCAGCAGCTTAATTGGGGAGGAGTACACTGAAGCTTTCTTT. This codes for CASSLIGEEYTEAFF.

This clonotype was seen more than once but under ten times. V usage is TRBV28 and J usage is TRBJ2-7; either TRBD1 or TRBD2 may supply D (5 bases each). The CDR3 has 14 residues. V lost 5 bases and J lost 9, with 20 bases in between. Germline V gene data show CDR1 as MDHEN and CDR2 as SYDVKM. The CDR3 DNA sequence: TGTGCCAGCAGTACCACCAGGGACCGGGTAGCGCAGTACGTC. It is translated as CASSTTRDRVAQYV.

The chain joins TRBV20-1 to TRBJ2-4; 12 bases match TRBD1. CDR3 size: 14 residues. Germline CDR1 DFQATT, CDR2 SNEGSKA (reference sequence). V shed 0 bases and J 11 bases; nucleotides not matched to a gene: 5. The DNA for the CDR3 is TGCAGTGCTAGAGATGTGGGACAGGGGGCGGTTCAGTACTTC. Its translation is CSARDVGQGAVQYF.

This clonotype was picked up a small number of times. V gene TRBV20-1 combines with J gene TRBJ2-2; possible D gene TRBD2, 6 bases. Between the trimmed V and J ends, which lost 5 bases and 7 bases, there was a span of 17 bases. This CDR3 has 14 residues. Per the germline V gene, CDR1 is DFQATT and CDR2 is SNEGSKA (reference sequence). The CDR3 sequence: CSAYRPGVGGELFF. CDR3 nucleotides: TGCAGTGCTTACCGGCCGGGGGTGGGCGGGGAGCTGTTTTTT.

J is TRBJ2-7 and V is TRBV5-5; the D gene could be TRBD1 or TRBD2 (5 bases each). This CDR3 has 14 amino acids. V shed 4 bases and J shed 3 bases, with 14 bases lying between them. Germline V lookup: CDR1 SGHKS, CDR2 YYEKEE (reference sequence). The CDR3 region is CASSNPGTFYEQYV. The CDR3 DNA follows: TGTGCCAGCAGCAACCCCGGGACGTTCTACGAGCAGTACGTC.

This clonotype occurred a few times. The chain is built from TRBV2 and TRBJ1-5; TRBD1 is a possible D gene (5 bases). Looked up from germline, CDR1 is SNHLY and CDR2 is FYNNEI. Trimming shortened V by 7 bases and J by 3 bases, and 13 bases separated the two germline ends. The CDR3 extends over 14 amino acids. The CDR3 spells CASTLGANNQPQHF. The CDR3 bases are TGTGCCAGCACGTTAGGGGCGAACAATCAGCCCCAGCATTTT. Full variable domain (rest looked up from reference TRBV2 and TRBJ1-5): EPEVTQTPSHQVTQMGQEVILRCVPISNHLYFYWYRQILGQKVEFLVSFYNNEISEKSEIFDDQFSVERPDGSNFTLKIRSTKLEDSAMYFCASTLGANNQPQHFGDGTRLSIL.

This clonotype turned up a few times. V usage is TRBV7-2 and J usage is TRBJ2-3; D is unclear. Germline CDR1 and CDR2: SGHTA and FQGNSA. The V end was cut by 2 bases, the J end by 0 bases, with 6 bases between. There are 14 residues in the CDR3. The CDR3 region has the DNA TGTGCCAGCAGCTTAACACTGAGCACAGATACGCAGTATTTT. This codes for CASSLTLSTDTQYF.